The 22 T cell receptor beta chains below were found in one sample sequenced in a study of T cells in Graves' hyperthyroidism and ophthalmopathy. TCR beta CDR3 region amplification was performed from RNA transcripts. Primed by the HTBI set, a first-round RT-PCR was run on the TCR CDR3. TCRdb reprocessed the multiplex PCR reads with MiXCR, giving one entry per CDR3 protein. The table records 400,000 to 550,000 distinct CDR3 sequences, around 14% of them present only once. Sequencing was done on a sample of blood. These receptors all stem from a woman under 30 with Graves' hyperthyroidism.

This clonotype was detected only a few times. The CDR3 here is CASSQDRGRGETQYF. CDR3 DNA: TGTGCCAGTAGTCAGGACAGGGGGCGGGGGGAGACCCAGTACTTC. The chain employs TRBV19 and TRBJ2-5; TRBD1 aligns across 11 bases. Germline CDR1 and CDR2: LNHDA and SQIVND (reference sequence). This CDR3 spans 15 amino acids. The V gene end was trimmed by 5 bases and the J gene end by 5 bases; junction bases not matched to a gene: 7.

This clonotype was detected ten times or more. V usage is TRBV19 and J usage is TRBJ1-1, with 7 bases lining up with TRBD1. Germline trimming cut 2 bases from V and 7 bases from J; bases unmatched to any gene: 7. The CDR3 has 14 amino acids. CDR1 is LNHDA and CDR2 is SQIVND in the germline V gene (reference sequence). CDR3: CASSIQQRTGEAFF. The CDR3 DNA sequence: TGTGCCAGTAGTATACAACAACGGACAGGTGAAGCTTTCTTT.

This clonotype was seen more than once but under ten times. This chain uses TRBV19 with TRBJ1-1; D gene uncertain. The CDR3 loop spans 12 amino acids. V lost 7 bases and J 1 base, leaving 7 bases between the germline ends. Germline V gene data show CDR1 as LNHDA and CDR2 as SQIVND (reference sequence). The CDR3 DNA reads TGTGCCAGTATTATTGGGAACACTGAAGCTTTCTTT. Amino acid sequence: CASIIGNTEAFF.

This clonotype was observed many times. The V gene is TRBV18, the J gene TRBJ2-3; the match to TRBD2 covers 11 bases. V shed 8 bases and J 5 bases; nucleotides not matched to a gene: 6. The CDR3 covers 14 residues. Germline V gene sequence: CDR1 KGHSH, CDR2 LQKENI. DNA of the CDR3: TGTGCCAGCGAAGGGACTAGCGGACGAGATACGCAGTATTTT. Translation: CASEGTSGRDTQYF.

This clonotype was counted many times. This sequence joins TRBV11-3 and TRBJ2-3, with D unresolved. This CDR3 is 12 amino acids long. V was shortened by 5 bases and J by 5 bases, with 8 bases between the two germline ends. The V gene's germline CDR1 is SGHNT and CDR2 YENEEA. CDR3 in DNA: TGTGCCAGCAGCGCCCGACTAGATACGCAGTATTTT. This encodes CASSARLDTQYF.

The CDR3 bases are TGTGCCAGCAGACGAAACACGGGGACTGAAGCTTTCTTT. It encodes CASRRNTGTEAFF. V usage is TRBV12-3 or TRBV12-4 and J usage is TRBJ1-1; no clear D gene. V was pared by 6 bases and J by 5 bases, with 13 bases between. This CDR3 has 13 residues.

This clonotype was counted at least ten times. The V call is TRBV7-3, the J call TRBJ2-2, with unresolved D. The germline V gene encodes CDR1 SGHTA and CDR2 FQGTGA. Trimming shortened V by 1 base and J by 0 bases, and 6 bases separated the two germline ends. The CDR3 covers 15 residues. The CDR3 DNA reads TGTGCCAGCAGCTTAAATACCCCGAACACCGGGGAGCTGTTTTTT. The encoded protein is CASSLNTPNTGELFF.

This clonotype was picked up a small number of times. One junction end does not reproduce the germline sequence, and a read error may be involved. The V call is TRBV5-6, the J call TRBJ1-4; perhaps TRBD1 as D (5 bases). Germline-derived CDR1 and CDR2 are SGHDT and YYEEEE. There are 14 residues in the CDR3. The CDR3, as DNA: TGTGCCAGCAGCCCGGCCGTTGGGGGTGGAAAACCGTTTTTT. It yields the protein CASSPAVGGGKPFF.

This clonotype was counted a few times. The chain combines TRBV19 with TRBJ2-2, with TRBD2 identical over 7 bases. Losses at the gene ends were 7 bases for V and 0 bases for J; bases not matched to a gene: 11. CDR3 length: 17 residues. Germline-derived CDR1 and CDR2 are LNHDA and SQIVND (reference sequence). The CDR3 loop is CASTSPGGVTNTGELFF. The CDR3 nucleotides are TGTGCCAGTACATCGCCGGGGGGAGTCACGAACACCGGGGAGCTGTTTTTT.

This clonotype showed up many times. The chain employs TRBV20-1 and TRBJ2-3; TRBD2 matches at 7 bases. This CDR3 contains 15 residues. Germline V gene data show CDR1 as DFQATT and CDR2 as SNEGSKA (reference sequence). Trimming cost V 3 bases and J 1 base; bases outside gene matches: 7. Here the CDR3 reads CSASPGEGGTDTQYF. DNA for the CDR3: TGCAGTGCTAGCCCCGGGGAGGGAGGCACAGATACGCAGTATTTT.

At least ten counts were recorded for this clonotype. This chain joins TRBV7-9 and TRBJ2-1; the match to TRBD2 covers 8 bases. CDR1 is SEHNR, CDR2 FQNEAQ, per germline (reference sequence). The CDR3 extends over 15 amino acids. V lost 4 bases, J lost 7 bases, and 9 bases stayed unmatched. The CDR3 DNA reads as TGTGCCAGCAGCTCCGCGGGGGGCGTCACTAATGAGCAGTTCTTC. This gives the protein CASSSAGGVTNEQFF. Together with reference TRBV7-9 and TRBJ2-1, the CDR3 gives the full variable domain: DTGVSQNPRHKITKRGQNVTFRCDPISEHNRLYWYRQTLGQGPEFLTYFQNEAQLEKSRLLSDRFSAERPKGSFSTLEIQRTEQGDSAMYLCASSSAGGVTNEQFFGPGTRLTVL.

This clonotype was observed at least ten times. The CDR3: CASSLDPAAKNIQYF. The CDR3 DNA reads as TGCGCCAGCAGCTTGGATCCAGCAGCCAAAAACATTCAGTACTTC. This rearrangement joins TRBV5-1 to TRBJ2-4; D unresolved. The ends were cut back, 0 bases at V and 0 bases at J, with 7 bases in the middle. The CDR3 is 15 residues long. Germline CDR1 and CDR2: SGHRS and YFSETQ. The full variable domain, its missing parts supplied by reference TRBV5-1 and TRBJ2-4, is KAGVTQTPRYLIKTRGQQVTLSCSPISGHRSVSWYQQTPGQGLQFLFEYFSETQRNKGNFPGRFSGRQFSNSRSEMNVSTLELGDSALYLCASSLDPAAKNIQYFGAGTRLSVL.

This clonotype was detected ten times or more. The gene calls are TRBV30 and TRBJ1-1, with unresolved D. CDR1 and CDR2 from the germline V gene are GTSNPN and SVGIG (reference sequence). The CDR3 contains 12 residues. Trimming cost V 8 bases and J 0 bases, with 10 bases left between them. The CDR3 DNA is TGTGCCCGGTTACGGTTGAACACTGAAGCTTTCTTT. Protein product: CARLRLNTEAFF. The full variable domain, in which reference TRBV30 and TRBJ1-1 provide the parts outside the CDR3, is SQTIHQWPATLVQPVGSPLSLECTVEGTSNPNLYWYRQAAGRGLQLLFYSVGIGQISSEVPQNLSASRPQDRQFILSSKKLLLSDSGFYLCARLRLNTEAFFGQGTRLTVV.

This clonotype was observed at least ten times. The chain joins TRBV29-1 to TRBJ2-5; D may be TRBD2 (7 bases). The V and J ends lost 5 bases and 6 bases respectively, with 16 bases between them. CDR1 and CDR2 from the germline V gene are SQVTM and ANQGSEA. This CDR3 spans 13 amino acids. As DNA, the CDR3 is TGCAGCGTTCACAGGGAGGGTAAACAGACCCAGTACTTC. Amino acids: CSVHREGKQTQYF.

This clonotype was seen repeatedly, ten times or more. This chain links TRBV7-8 with TRBJ2-1; 8 bases fit TRBD2. The CDR3 contains 15 residues. Trimming cost V 5 bases and J 8 bases; bases outside gene matches: 11. Germline assignment: CDR1 SGHVS and CDR2 FQNEAQ. The CDR3, as DNA: TGTGCCAGCAGCACCGGGAGGGTCCCGGGCGATGAGCAGTTCTTC. It is translated as CASSTGRVPGDEQFF.

J is TRBJ1-1 and V is TRBV6-1; D is uncertain. Trimming left V 5 bases short and J 0 bases short, with 13 bases between. The germline V gene has CDR1 MNHNS and CDR2 SASEGT. This CDR3 has 15 amino acids. CDR3 sequence reads: CASSSNSRLNTEAFF. In DNA form, the CDR3 reads TGTGCCAGCAGTTCGAACAGCAGATTGAACACTGAAGCTTTCTTT.

This clonotype showed up just a few times. CDR3 amino acids: CATSLARGPGGTDTQYF. The CDR3 DNA reads as TGTGCCACCAGCCTCGCGCGCGGGCCTGGAGGCACAGATACGCAGTATTTT. The chain combines TRBV24-1 with TRBJ2-3, with D possibly TRBD2 on 5 matching bases. Trimming removed 7 bases from V and 1 base from J, with 20 bases in between. The CDR3 is 17 amino acids. Germline CDR1 KGHDR, CDR2 SFDVKD.

In this sample, this clonotype turned up a few times. The J gene is TRBJ2-3, the V gene TRBV12-3 or TRBV12-4; 7 positions match TRBD2. This CDR3 region has 13 residues. The V gene end was trimmed by 10 bases and the J gene end by 0 bases; junction bases not matched to a gene: 4. The CDR3 sequence is CATRRGSTDTQYF. In DNA form, the CDR3 reads TGTGCCACCCGGCGGGGGAGCACAGATACGCAGTATTTT.

In this sample, this clonotype turned up many times. This sequence joins TRBV5-1 and TRBJ1-6; 7 bases match TRBD1. The V and J ends lost 7 bases and 8 bases, in that order; junction bases with no gene match: 9. The V gene's germline CDR1 is SGHRS and CDR2 YFSETQ. This CDR3 spans 14 amino acids. The CDR3 DNA reads TGCGCCAGCGGTCGGACAGGCGGGGATTCACCCCTCCACTTT. Translated, it gives CASGRTGGDSPLHF.

This clonotype has more than one count but fewer than ten. V and J are TRBV9 and TRBJ2-7; TRBD1 aligns across 8 bases. V lost 2 bases to trimming and J lost 7 bases; unmatched junction nucleotides: 5. This CDR3 has 13 residues. The V gene's germline CDR1 is SGDLS and CDR2 YYNGEE. DNA of the CDR3: TGTGCCAGCAGCGTGGACAGGGCGGGGGAGCAGTACGTC. It is translated as CASSVDRAGEQYV.

This clonotype was counted many times. The V and J genes are TRBV5-5 and TRBJ1-3; D is unclear. Deletions cut 0 bases from V and 0 bases from J, with 13 bases between. This CDR3 contains 17 residues. Germline lookup yields CDR1 SGHKS and CDR2 YYEKEE (reference sequence). The CDR3 region is CASSLVPPSSSGNTIYF. The DNA of the CDR3 is TGTGCCAGCAGCTTGGTCCCCCCCTCCAGCTCTGGAAACACCATATATTTT.

This clonotype has a count of ten or more. The genes are TRBV4-2 and TRBJ2-3; D is undetermined. Germline loops: CDR1 LGHNA, CDR2 YNFKEQ. The CDR3 loop spans 17 amino acids. The V and J ends lost 0 bases and 0 bases respectively, with 13 bases between them. CDR3 protein: CASSQDSGPLSTDTQYF. The CDR3 DNA sequence: TGTGCCAGCAGCCAAGATAGTGGCCCCCTTAGCACAGATACGCAGTATTTT.